This T cell receptor beta chain stems from a study of blood T cell repertoires in COVID-19 (dated by TCRdb to 2018 to 2021). Describing the broader study: The collaborator samples originated in the United States, Italy and Spain and spanned the acute and convalescent phases of COVID-19. The prospective study material was composed of cDNA or gDNA derived from T cells, B-cell-depleted T cells, or PBMCs. The dataset comprised deeply sampled blood TCRbeta repertoires from subjects exposed to, actively infected with, or recovered from COVID-19. The repertoires were released in a freely available public database intended as a resource for research on the immune response to SARS-CoV-2. The sample metadata nearly always contained a de-identified subject ID, COVID-19 status, age in years and sex. Where available, HLA class I and class II types were obtained from metadata supplied by the sample provider rather than from assay-based typing. The samples were drawn from two sources: the first 160 participants of the ongoing ImmuneRACE study, and fewer than 1,500 subjects contributed by 6 global collaborators.

The immunoSEQ Assay, a bias-controlled multiplex PCR, was used to amplify TCRbeta CDR3 regions from genomic DNA. Per the original workflow: Within the assay, amplification of reference gene primers was used to estimate how many nucleated cells each sample contained. Sequence reads were collapsed and filtered to measure the absolute abundance of every unique TCRbeta CDR3 rearrangement. Productive Simpson clonality was computed per sample as the square root of Simpson's diversity index over productive rearrangements. Here the immuneACCESS table is served through TCRdb, limited to in-frame sequences with V and J called. Missing clones are a known gap in these copies; in checked studies unresolved V genes cover under half, and the rest lacks a known reason. V and J calls plus clone size are reproduced from that table; the DNA served to infer D and trimming. Here the sample has fewer than 150,000 clones; under 90% occur a single time. The top ten clones comprise approximately 9% of the sample.

Study-level results and caveats: How much clinical and demographic metadata was included differed by source and by participant, and the metadata was provided uncurated.

Concerning this clone itself: Its antigen has not been determined. No much larger clonotype is one base removed from it; base qualities were not supplied.

Whole blood was collected in K2EDTA tubes by collaborating institutions according to the institutions' own protocols. For TCRbeta analysis, collaborator samples were shipped as frozen whole blood, as isolated PBMCs, or as DNA extracted from either sample type. CDR1 and CDR2 are read off the germline V gene as MNHEY and SVGEGT. The CDR3, cysteine through phenylalanine, is 16 amino acids long. The CDR3 DNA has 48 bases and is translated from base 1. V loses 4 bases of germline sequence and J loses 0 bases, and the interval between the two ends is 13 bases. The sequence is built from TRBV6-2 or TRBV6-3 and TRBJ1-5; no D segment can be confidently identified. What was sequenced was peripheral blood. The receptor comes from a woman older than 75 in a cohort sampled during active or convalescent COVID-19. The nucleotide sequence is given as TGTGCCAGCAGTTCCAACAGATTCTATAGCAATCAGCCCCAGCATTTT. The encoded protein is CASSSNRFYSNQPQHF.